This T cell receptor beta chain originates from a study of OX40 agonist ivuxolimab in advanced cancers. Study-wide background: Patients received intravenous ivuxolimab every 2 weeks at 0.01 to 10 mg/kg.

CDR3 length: 16 amino acids. Germline V gene data show CDR1 as SNHLY and CDR2 as FYNNEI. The V end lost 7 bases, the J end lost 1 base, and 17 bases lay between the germline ends. Profiled with immunoSEQ multiplex PCR; TCRdb holds only in-frame clones, not every one. The top ten hold 9.5% to 15% of the sample, which has roughly 30,000 clones, 74% seen once. Blood sampling was done at baseline, cycle 4 day 1, and cycle 7 day 1. The sequencing here drew on CD4+ or CD8+ T cells sorted from blood, taken in a trial of the OX40 agonist ivuxolimab. This TCR was sampled from an adult with an advanced solid tumor such as melanoma, head and neck, liver or kidney cancer. V is TRBV2 and J is TRBJ1-5, with D possibly being TRBD1 (6 bases). The CDR3 DNA follows: TGTGCCAGCACCCAAGGGGGGTCCCTGAGCAATCAGCCCCAGCATTTT. Encoded protein: CASTQGGSLSNQPQHF.